Listed here are 20 T cell receptor beta chains from one sample, sequenced in a study of shared clonotypes between healthy human individuals. Only CD45RO-negative cells positively selected for CCR7 counted as naive CD8 cells, so terminally differentiated effector memory CD45RA+ cells were excluded. Here immunoSEQ multiplex PCR was the method, and the copy in TCRdb shows in-frame clones only, minus some. The repertoire has 1.5 million to 2.5 million clones, less than 95% of them found once; the top ten carry approximately 1.2%. Input material: naive CD8+ T cells sorted from blood. The receptors derive from a young man in good health.

This clone came up once. The chain links TRBV28 to TRBJ2-7; 9 bases line up with TRBD1. The CDR3 sequence is 16 residues long. The ends lost 8 bases at V and 5 bases at J; junction bases unmatched: 16. Germline values: CDR1 MDHEN, CDR2 SYDVKM. CDR3 protein: CASRPQTGGIWDEQYF. The CDR3, as DNA: TGTGCCAGCCGACCCCAAACAGGGGGCATTTGGGACGAGCAGTACTTC.

As regards this clone: The same CDR3 is also encoded by other DNA sequences in this sample. The rearrangement uses TRBV6-6 and TRBJ2-7; D perhaps matches TRBD2 (5 bases). There are 14 residues in the CDR3. Germline lookup yields CDR1 MNHNY and CDR2 SVGAGI (reference sequence). V was cut by 0 bases and J by 3 bases, with 9 bases left in between. In nucleotides, the CDR3 is TGTGCCAGCAGTTACTCGGGGAGTGACTACGAGCAGTACTTC. Amino acids: CASSYSGSDYEQYF.

Here the CDR3 reads CASSPNRGRNYSNSPLHF. Here the CDR3 DNA reads TGTGCCAGCTCACCTAACCGGGGACGGAATTACTCTAATTCACCCCTCCACTTT. The rearrangement uses TRBV18 and TRBJ1-6; D is perhaps TRBD1 (5 bases). V was clipped by 3 bases and J by 6 bases, with 21 bases between them. The CDR3 sequence is 18 residues long. Germline lookup yields CDR1 KGHSH and CDR2 LQKENI. Using reference TRBV18 and TRBJ1-6 for the parts outside the CDR3, the full variable domain is NAGVMQNPRHLVRRRGQEARLRCSPMKGHSHVYWYRQLPEEGLKFMVYLQKENIIDESGMPKERFSAEFPKEGPSILRIQQVVRGDSAAYFCASSPNRGRNYSNSPLHFGNGTRLTVT.

CDR3 region: CASSEESLGRGNTIYF. Written as DNA, the CDR3 is TGTGCCAGCAGTGAAGAAAGCTTGGGCAGGGGCAACACCATATATTTT. V is TRBV6-1 and J is TRBJ1-3; D is possibly TRBD1 (6 bases). CDR1 MNHNS and CDR2 SASEGT come from the germline V gene. V lost 1 base and J lost 7, with 17 bases in between. This CDR3 has 16 residues.

V and J are TRBV6-5 and TRBJ1-4; 7 bases align to TRBD1. The junction had 6 bases not matched to a gene; V was cut back by 0 bases and J by 5 bases. Per the germline V gene, CDR1 is MNHEY and CDR2 is SVGAGI. The CDR3 runs to 16 residues. The CDR3 here is CASSYSIGRGNEKLFF. DNA of the CDR3: TGTGCCAGCAGTTACTCGATAGGCAGGGGGAATGAAAAACTGTTTTTT.

The rearrangement joins TRBV13 to TRBJ2-2; D remains ambiguous. Germline lookup yields CDR1 PRHDT and CDR2 FYEKMQ (reference sequence). The CDR3 spans 11 residues. The V end lost 7 bases, the J end lost 4 bases, and 4 bases lay between the germline ends. This CDR3 is CASTVTGELFF. The CDR3 nucleotides read TGTGCCAGCACCGTCACCGGGGAGCTGTTTTTT. The whole variable domain, filled in from reference TRBV13 and TRBJ2-2, reads AAGVIQSPRHLIKEKRETATLKCYPIPRHDTVYWYQQGPGQDPQFLISFYEKMQSDKGSIPDRFSAQQFSDYHSELNMSSLELGDSALYFCASTVTGELFFGEGSRLTVL.

Comment on this clone: Within the sample, other DNA sequences also encode this same CDR3. The rearrangement joins TRBV6-5 to TRBJ2-1, with 7 bases that match TRBD1. With 3 bases clipped from V and 0 bases from J, the junction kept 5 bases outside the gene matches. The CDR3 totals 16 residues. Germline V gene lookup returns CDR1 MNHEY and CDR2 SVGAGI. In DNA form, the CDR3 reads TGTGCCAGCAGTTATTTGGGACAGAGCTCCTACAATGAGCAGTTCTTC. Encoded protein: CASSYLGQSSYNEQFF.

The chain has TRBV27 and TRBJ2-7; a weak D match, TRBD1 (6 bases). The CDR3 totals 12 residues. V lost 9 bases to trimming and J lost 2 bases, with 11 bases between them. Germline CDR1 is MNHEY and CDR2 is SMNVEV (reference sequence). Here the CDR3 DNA reads TGTGCCAGTCATGGGGGCCCCTACGAGCAGTACTTC. It is translated as CASHGGPYEQYF.

V and J are TRBV28 and TRBJ2-5, with TRBD1 identical over 11 bases. The germline V gene encodes CDR1 MDHEN and CDR2 SYDVKM. The CDR3 has 16 amino acids. V shed 5 bases, J shed 2 bases, and the junction held 7 bases outside the gene matches. CDR3: CASSPARDRGQETQYF. CDR3 in DNA: TGTGCCAGCAGTCCAGCCCGGGACAGGGGGCAAGAGACCCAGTACTTC.

DNA of the CDR3: TGCAGCGTTGAAGACAGGGGGTATACTGAAGCTTTCTTT. It is translated as CSVEDRGYTEAFF. This chain uses TRBV29-1 with TRBJ1-1, with 7 bases matching TRBD1. CDR1 is SQVTM, CDR2 ANQGSEA, per germline. The CDR3 contains 13 residues. J lost 5 bases, V lost 0 bases, and 3 bases had no gene match. The complete variable domain, with remaining parts taken from reference TRBV29-1 and TRBJ1-1, reads SAVISQKPSRDICQRGTSLTIQCQVDSQVTMMFWYRQQPGQSLTLIATANQGSEATYESGFVIDKFPISRPNLTFSTLTVSNMSPEDSSIYLCSVEDRGYTEAFFGQGTRLTVV.

The chain is built from TRBV7-2 and TRBJ2-7, with 7 positions matching TRBD2. This CDR3 has 14 amino acids. Trimming at V came to 2 bases and at J to 2 bases, leaving 3 bases not matched to a gene. The germline gives CDR1 SGHTA, CDR2 FQGNSA. The CDR3 spells CASSLPSGPYEQYF. CDR3 sequence (DNA): TGTGCCAGCAGCTTACCTAGCGGTCCCTACGAGCAGTACTTC.

The chain combines TRBV5-5 with TRBJ2-7; D not resolved. This CDR3 is 13 amino acids long. Per the germline V gene, CDR1 is SGHKS and CDR2 is YYEKEE (reference sequence). V was clipped by 0 bases and J by 1 base, with 5 bases between them. CDR3 coding DNA: TGTGCCAGCAGCTTGGAAGGTTCCTACGAGCAGTACTTC. It yields the protein CASSLEGSYEQYF.

A note on this clone: This sample includes further DNA sequences coding for the same CDR3. The chain is built from TRBV11-2 and TRBJ1-1; D remains ambiguous. The CDR3 runs 15 residues. Between the trimmed V and J ends, which lost 0 bases and 1 base, there was a span of 9 bases. Germline V gene sequence: CDR1 SGHAT, CDR2 FQNNGV. The CDR3 spells CASSLDPGPNTEAFF. The CDR3 DNA reads TGTGCCAGCAGCTTAGATCCAGGACCGAACACTGAAGCTTTCTTT. The whole variable domain, remainder taken from reference TRBV11-2 and TRBJ1-1, is EAGVAQSPRYKIIEKRQSVAFWCNPISGHATLYWYQQILGQGPKLLIQFQNNGVVDDSQLPKDRFSAERLKGVDSTLKIQPAKLEDSAVYLCASSLDPGPNTEAFFGQGTRLTVV.

The chain combines TRBV6-1 with TRBJ2-5; D remains unclear. CDR3 length: 16 residues. Germline V gives CDR1 MNHNS, CDR2 SASEGT. The germline V and J ends were trimmed by 0 bases and 0 bases, with 11 bases remaining between them. CDR3 loop: CASSEASVWDQETQYF. In DNA form, the CDR3 reads TGTGCCAGCAGTGAAGCCTCGGTGTGGGACCAAGAGACCCAGTACTTC.

The chain is built from TRBV10-3 and TRBJ2-7, with TRBD1 matching 8 bases. The length of the CDR3 is 14 residues. Germline-derived CDR1 and CDR2 are ENHRY and SYGVKD. V dropped 6 bases and J dropped 6; count of bases not matched to a gene: 10. CDR3 in amino acids: CAISDPSTGAEQYF. DNA for the CDR3: TGTGCCATCAGCGACCCCTCGACAGGGGCCGAGCAGTACTTC.

This clone is a singleton in its sample. The chain couples TRBV9 to TRBJ1-1; unclear D gene. V dropped 0 bases and J dropped 3 bases, with 9 bases sitting between them. Germline V gives CDR1 SGDLS, CDR2 YYNGEE. CDR3 length equals 14 residues. The CDR3 sequence: CASSVGDTDTEAFF. The CDR3 bases are TGTGCCAGCAGCGTAGGAGATACGGACACTGAAGCTTTCTTT. Full variable domain (remainder filled in from reference TRBV9 and TRBJ1-1): DSGVTQTPKHLITATGQRVTLRCSPRSGDLSVYWYQQSLDQGLQFLIQYYNGEERAKGNILERFSAQQFPDLHSELNLSSLELGDSALYFCASSVGDTDTEAFFGQGTRLTVV.

This chain uses TRBV27 with TRBJ2-3, with D perhaps being TRBD1 or TRBD2 (6 bases each). Looked up from germline, CDR1 is MNHEY and CDR2 is SMNVEV (reference sequence). The V and J ends lost 11 bases and 5 bases respectively, with 20 bases between them. CDR3 length: 14 amino acids. CDR3 residues: CAASPWGARDTQYF. The CDR3 nucleotides read TGTGCCGCGTCCCCCTGGGGGGCACGAGATACGCAGTATTTT.

The chain recombines TRBV27 with TRBJ2-5, with TRBD1 identical over 8 bases. V shed 4 bases and J 4 bases; nucleotides not matched to a gene: 5. Germline lookup yields CDR1 MNHEY and CDR2 SMNVEV (reference sequence). The CDR3 length is 14 residues. CDR3 amino acids: CASSSRQGSETQYF. The CDR3 DNA sequence: TGTGCCAGCAGTTCTAGACAGGGGTCAGAGACCCAGTACTTC.

The chain joins TRBV27 to TRBJ1-5, with D uncertain. Per germline, CDR1 MNHEY and CDR2 SMNVEV (reference sequence). The CDR3 is 14 residues long. The V and J ends lost 8 bases and 10 bases respectively, with 21 bases between them. CDR3 DNA sequence: TGTGCCAGCGGGGAAGGGCAGAGCCAGGAACCCCAGCATTTT. This gives the protein CASGEGQSQEPQHF.

The genes are TRBV4-1 and TRBJ2-2; the D gene could be TRBD1 or TRBD2 (5 bases each). Germline-derived CDR1 and CDR2 are MGHRA and YSYEKL. With 5 bases removed from V and 4 bases from J, the gap between germline ends came to 11 bases. The CDR3 contains 14 residues. CDR3 DNA sequence: TGCGCCAGCAGCTTCCCGGGGACCACCGGGGAGCTGTTTTTT. It specifies CASSFPGTTGELFF.